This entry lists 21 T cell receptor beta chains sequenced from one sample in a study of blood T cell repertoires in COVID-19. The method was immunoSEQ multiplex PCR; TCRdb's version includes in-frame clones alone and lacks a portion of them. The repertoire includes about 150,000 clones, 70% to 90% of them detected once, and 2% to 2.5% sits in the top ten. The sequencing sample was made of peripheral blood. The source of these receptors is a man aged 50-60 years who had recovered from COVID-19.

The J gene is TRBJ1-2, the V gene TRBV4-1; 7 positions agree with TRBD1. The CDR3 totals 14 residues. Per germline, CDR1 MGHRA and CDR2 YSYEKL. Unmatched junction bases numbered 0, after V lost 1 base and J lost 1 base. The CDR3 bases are TGCGCCAGCAGCCAAGGGGACAGTAACTATGGCTACACCTTC. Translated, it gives CASSQGDSNYGYTF.

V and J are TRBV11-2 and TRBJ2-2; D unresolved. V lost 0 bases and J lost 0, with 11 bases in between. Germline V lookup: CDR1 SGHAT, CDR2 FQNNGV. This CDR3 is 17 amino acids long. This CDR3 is CASSLDFRSANTGELFF. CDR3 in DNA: TGTGCCAGCAGCTTAGATTTCCGAAGCGCGAACACCGGGGAGCTGTTTTTT.

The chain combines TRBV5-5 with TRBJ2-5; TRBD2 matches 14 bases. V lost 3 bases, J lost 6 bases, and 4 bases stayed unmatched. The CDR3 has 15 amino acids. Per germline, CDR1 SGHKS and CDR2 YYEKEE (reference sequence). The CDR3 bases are TGTGCCAGCAGCTCGGGACTAGCGGGAGAAAAGACCCAGTACTTC. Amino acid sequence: CASSSGLAGEKTQYF.

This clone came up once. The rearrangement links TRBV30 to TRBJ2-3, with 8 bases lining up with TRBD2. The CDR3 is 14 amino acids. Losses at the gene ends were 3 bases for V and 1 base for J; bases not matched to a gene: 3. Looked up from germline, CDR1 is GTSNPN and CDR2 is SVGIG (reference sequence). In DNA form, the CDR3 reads TGTGCCTGGAGCCGGCGGGGGGGCACAGATACGCAGTATTTT. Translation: CAWSRRGGTDTQYF.

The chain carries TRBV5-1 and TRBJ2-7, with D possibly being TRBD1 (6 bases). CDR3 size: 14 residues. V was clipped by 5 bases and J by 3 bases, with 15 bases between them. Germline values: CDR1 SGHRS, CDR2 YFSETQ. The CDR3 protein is CASRFRDTGYEQYF. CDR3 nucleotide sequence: TGCGCCAGCAGATTCCGGGACACCGGCTACGAGCAGTACTTC. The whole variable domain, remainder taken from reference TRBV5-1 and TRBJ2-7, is KAGVTQTPRYLIKTRGQQVTLSCSPISGHRSVSWYQQTPGQGLQFLFEYFSETQRNKGNFPGRFSGRQFSNSRSEMNVSTLELGDSALYLCASRFRDTGYEQYFGPGTRLTVT.

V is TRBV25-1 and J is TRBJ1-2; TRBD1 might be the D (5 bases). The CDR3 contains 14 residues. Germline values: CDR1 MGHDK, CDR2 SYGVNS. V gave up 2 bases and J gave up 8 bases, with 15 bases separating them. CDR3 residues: CASSERDSRRGYTF. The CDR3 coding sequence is TGTGCCAGCAGTGAACGAGACAGTAGAAGAGGCTACACCTTC.

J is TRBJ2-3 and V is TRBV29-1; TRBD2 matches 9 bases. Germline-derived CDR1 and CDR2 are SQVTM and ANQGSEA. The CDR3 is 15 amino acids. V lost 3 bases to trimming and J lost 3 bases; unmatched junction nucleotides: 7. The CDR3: CSVDTGLAGTDTQYF. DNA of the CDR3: TGCAGCGTTGATACTGGGCTAGCGGGAACAGATACGCAGTATTTT.

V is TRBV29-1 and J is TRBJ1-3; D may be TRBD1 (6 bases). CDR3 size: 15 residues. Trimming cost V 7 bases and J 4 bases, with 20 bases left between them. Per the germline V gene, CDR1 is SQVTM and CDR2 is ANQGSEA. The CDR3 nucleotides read TGCAGCGCAGGAGACAGGTCTCTCATGGGAAACACCATATATTTT. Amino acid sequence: CSAGDRSLMGNTIYF.

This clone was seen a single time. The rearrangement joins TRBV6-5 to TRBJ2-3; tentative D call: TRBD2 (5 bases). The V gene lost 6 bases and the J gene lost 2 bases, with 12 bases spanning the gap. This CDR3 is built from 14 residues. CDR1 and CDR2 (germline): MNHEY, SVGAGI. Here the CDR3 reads CASSGVGSTDTQYF. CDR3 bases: TGTGCCAGCAGCGGGGTGGGGTCCACAGATACGCAGTATTTT.

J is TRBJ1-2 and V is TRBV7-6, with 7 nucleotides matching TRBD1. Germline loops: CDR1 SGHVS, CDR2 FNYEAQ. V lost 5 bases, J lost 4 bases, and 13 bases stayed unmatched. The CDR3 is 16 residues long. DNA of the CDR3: TGTGCCAGCAGCGCCGAACAGGGACAGCCCACCTATGGCTACACCTTC. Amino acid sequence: CASSAEQGQPTYGYTF.

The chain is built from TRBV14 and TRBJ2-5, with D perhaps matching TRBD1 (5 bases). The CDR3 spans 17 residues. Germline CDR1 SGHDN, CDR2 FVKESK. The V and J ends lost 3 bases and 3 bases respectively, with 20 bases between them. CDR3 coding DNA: TGTGCCAGCAGCCATGGATTACAGGCCCCAGGGAAAGAGACCCAGTACTTC. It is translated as CASSHGLQAPGKETQYF.

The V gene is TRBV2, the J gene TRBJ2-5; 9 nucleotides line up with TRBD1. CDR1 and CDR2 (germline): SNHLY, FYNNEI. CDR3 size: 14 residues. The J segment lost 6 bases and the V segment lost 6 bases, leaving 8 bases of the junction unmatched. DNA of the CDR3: TGTGCCAGCAGCCCAAGGACAGGGGAAAAGACCCAGTACTTC. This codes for CASSPRTGEKTQYF. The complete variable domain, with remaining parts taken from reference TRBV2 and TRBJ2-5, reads EPEVTQTPSHQVTQMGQEVILRCVPISNHLYFYWYRQILGQKVEFLVSFYNNEISEKSEIFDDQFSVERPDGSNFTLKIRSTKLEDSAMYFCASSPRTGEKTQYFGPGTRLLVL.

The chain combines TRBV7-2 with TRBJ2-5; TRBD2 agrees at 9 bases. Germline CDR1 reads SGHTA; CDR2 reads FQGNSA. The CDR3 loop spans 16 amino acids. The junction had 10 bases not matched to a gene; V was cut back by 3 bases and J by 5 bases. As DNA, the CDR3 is TGTGCCAGCAGCTTCTTGGCGGGAGGGCCTCAGGAGACCCAGTACTTC. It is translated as CASSFLAGGPQETQYF. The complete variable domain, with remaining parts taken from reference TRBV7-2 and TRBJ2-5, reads GAGVSQSPSNKVTEKGKDVELRCDPISGHTALYWYRQSLGQGLEFLIYFQGNSAPDKSGLPSDRFSAERTGGSVSTLTIQRTQQEDSAVYLCASSFLAGGPQETQYFGPGTRLLVL.

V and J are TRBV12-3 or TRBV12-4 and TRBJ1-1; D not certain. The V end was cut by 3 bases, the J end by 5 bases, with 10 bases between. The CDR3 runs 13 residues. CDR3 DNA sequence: TGTGCCAGCAGTTTCTCTAAGACAACTGAAGCTTTCTTT. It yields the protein CASSFSKTTEAFF.

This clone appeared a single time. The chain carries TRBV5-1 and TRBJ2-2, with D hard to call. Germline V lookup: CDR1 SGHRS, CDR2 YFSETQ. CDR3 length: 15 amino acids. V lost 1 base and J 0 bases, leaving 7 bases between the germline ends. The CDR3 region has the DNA TGCGCCAGCAGCTTGAGGCAGGCGAACACCGGGGAGCTGTTTTTT. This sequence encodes CASSLRQANTGELFF.

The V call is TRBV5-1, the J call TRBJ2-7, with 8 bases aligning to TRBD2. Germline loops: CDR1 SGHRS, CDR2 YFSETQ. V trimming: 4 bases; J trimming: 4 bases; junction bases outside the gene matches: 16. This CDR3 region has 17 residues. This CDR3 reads CASSPGTFRTSIYEQYF. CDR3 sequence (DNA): TGCGCCAGCAGCCCGGGAACCTTCCGGACTAGCATTTACGAGCAGTACTTC. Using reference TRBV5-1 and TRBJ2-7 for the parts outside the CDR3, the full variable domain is KAGVTQTPRYLIKTRGQQVTLSCSPISGHRSVSWYQQTPGQGLQFLFEYFSETQRNKGNFPGRFSGRQFSNSRSEMNVSTLELGDSALYLCASSPGTFRTSIYEQYFGPGTRLTVT.

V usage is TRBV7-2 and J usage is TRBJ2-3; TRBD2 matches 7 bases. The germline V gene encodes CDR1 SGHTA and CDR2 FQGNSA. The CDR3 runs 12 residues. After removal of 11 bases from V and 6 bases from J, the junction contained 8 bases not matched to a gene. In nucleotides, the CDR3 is TGTGCCCGGGGGGAGGGAAGGGATACGCAGTATTTT. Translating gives CARGEGRDTQYF.

In nucleotides, the CDR3 is TGTGCCAGCAGCTTGGATCTAGCGGGGGGCACAGATACGCAGTATTTT. As protein: CASSLDLAGGTDTQYF. The chain joins TRBV5-4 to TRBJ2-3; 10 bases are a match to TRBD2. The V segment lost 0 bases and the J segment 1 base; nucleotides outside the gene matches: 2. Germline CDR1 reads SGHNT; CDR2 reads YYREEE (reference sequence). This CDR3 has 16 amino acids.

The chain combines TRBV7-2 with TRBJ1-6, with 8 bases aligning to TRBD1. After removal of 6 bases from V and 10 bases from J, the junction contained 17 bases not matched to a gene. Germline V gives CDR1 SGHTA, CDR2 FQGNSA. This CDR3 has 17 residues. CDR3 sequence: CASRRGSTGVIGSPLHF. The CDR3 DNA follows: TGTGCCAGCAGAAGGGGGTCGACAGGGGTGATAGGGTCACCCCTCCACTTT.

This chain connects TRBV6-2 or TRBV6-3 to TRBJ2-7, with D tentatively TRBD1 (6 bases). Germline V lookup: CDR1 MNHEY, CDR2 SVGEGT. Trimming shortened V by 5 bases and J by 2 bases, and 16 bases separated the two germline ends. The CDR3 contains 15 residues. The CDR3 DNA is TGTGCCAGCAGTACAACAGGGTTTCTTACCTACGAGCAGTACTTC. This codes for CASSTTGFLTYEQYF.

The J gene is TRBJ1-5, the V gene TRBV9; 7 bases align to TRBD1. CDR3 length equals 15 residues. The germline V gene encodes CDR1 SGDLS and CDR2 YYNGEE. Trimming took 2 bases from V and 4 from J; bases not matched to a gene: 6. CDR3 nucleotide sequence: TGTGCCAGCAGCGTGGAACCGGGACAGAATCAGCCCCAGCATTTT. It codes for CASSVEPGQNQPQHF.